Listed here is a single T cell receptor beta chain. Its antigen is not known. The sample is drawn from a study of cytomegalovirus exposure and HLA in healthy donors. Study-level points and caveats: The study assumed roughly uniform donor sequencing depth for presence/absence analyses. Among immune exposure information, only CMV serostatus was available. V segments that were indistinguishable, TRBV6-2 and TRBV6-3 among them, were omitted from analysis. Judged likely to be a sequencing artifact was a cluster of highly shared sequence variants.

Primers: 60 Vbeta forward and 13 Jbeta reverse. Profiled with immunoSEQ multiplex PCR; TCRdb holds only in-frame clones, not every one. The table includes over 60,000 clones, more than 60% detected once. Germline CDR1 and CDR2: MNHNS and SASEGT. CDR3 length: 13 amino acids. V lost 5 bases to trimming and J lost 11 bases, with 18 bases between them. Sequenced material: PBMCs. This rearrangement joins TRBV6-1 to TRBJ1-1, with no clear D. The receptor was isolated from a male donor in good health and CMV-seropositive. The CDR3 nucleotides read TGTGCCAGCAGTCCCCAGGAGGGTGGGGAGGCTTTCTTT. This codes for CASSPQEGGEAFF.